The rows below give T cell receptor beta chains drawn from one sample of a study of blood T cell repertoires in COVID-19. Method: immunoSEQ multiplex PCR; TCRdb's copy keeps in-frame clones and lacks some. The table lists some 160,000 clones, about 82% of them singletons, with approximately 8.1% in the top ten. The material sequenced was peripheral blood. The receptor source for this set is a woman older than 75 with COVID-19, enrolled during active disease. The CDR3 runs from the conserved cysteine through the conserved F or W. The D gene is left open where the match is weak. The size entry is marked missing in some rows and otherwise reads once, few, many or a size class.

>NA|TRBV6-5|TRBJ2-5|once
CATRNRGLGETQYF
TGTGCCACCCGAAACAGGGGACTCGGAGAGACCCAGTACTTC
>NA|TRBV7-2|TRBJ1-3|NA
CASSFWASGNTIYF
TGTGCCAGCAGCTTTTGGGCCAGTGGAAACACCATATATTTT
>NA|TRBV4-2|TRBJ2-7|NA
CASSHGGAGTDYYEQYF
TGTGCCAGCAGCCATGGCGGGGCCGGGACGGACTACTACGAGCAGTACTTC
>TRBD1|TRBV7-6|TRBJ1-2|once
CASSPPGTGYGYTF
TGTGCCAGCAGCCCTCCCGGGACAGGGTATGGCTACACCTTC
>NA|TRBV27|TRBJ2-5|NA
CASSFVPGETQYF
TGTGCCAGCAGTTTTGTACCGGGAGAGACCCAGTACTTC
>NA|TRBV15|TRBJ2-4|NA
CATSRSTRDIQYF
TGTGCCACCAGCAGATCGACGCGGGACATTCAGTACTTC
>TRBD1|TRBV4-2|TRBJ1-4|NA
CASSQETGVNEKLFF
TGTGCCAGCAGCCAAGAGACAGGGGTTAATGAAAAACTGTTTTTT
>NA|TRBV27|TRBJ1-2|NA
CASSSSAWGVRGYTF
TGTGCCAGCAGTTCCTCCGCCTGGGGGGTTCGCGGCTACACCTTC
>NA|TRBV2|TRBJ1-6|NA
CASSDPTAGNSPLHF
TGTGCCAGCAGTGACCCAACTGCGGGAAATTCACCCCTCCACTTT
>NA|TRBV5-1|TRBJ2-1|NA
CASSLSNNEQFF
TGCGCCAGCAGCTTATCTAACAATGAGCAGTTCTTC
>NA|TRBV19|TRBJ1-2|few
CATQSPIFYGYTF
TGTGCCACCCAAAGCCCTATCTTCTATGGCTACACCTTC
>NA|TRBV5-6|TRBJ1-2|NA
CASSRGGSDGYTF
TGTGCCAGCAGCCGAGGAGGGTCGGATGGCTACACCTTC
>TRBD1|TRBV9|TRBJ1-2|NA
CASSAGTAFYGYTF
TGTGCCAGCAGCGCTGGGACAGCTTTCTATGGCTACACCTTC
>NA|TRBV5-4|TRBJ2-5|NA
CASSLGGGPGETQYF
TGTGCCAGCAGCTTGGGCGGGGGCCCGGGAGAGACCCAGTACTTC
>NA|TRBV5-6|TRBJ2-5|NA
CASSPRAGAPPTTQYF
TGTGCCAGCAGCCCCCGGGCAGGGGCGCCCCCCACGACCCAGTACTTC
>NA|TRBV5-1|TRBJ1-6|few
CASTPGPGQSNSPLHF
TGCGCCAGCACGCCCGGGCCCGGACAGAGTAATTCACCCCTCCACTTT
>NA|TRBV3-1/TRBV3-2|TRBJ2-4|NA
CASSQDGKNIQYF
TGTGCCAGCAGCCAAGACGGCAAAAACATTCAGTACTTC
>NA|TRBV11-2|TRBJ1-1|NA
CASSPGGGGAMAEAFF
TGTGCCAGCAGCCCCGGGGGGGGAGGGGCGATGGCTGAAGCTTTCTTT
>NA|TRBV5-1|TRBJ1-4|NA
CASTGLGTEKLFF
TGCGCCAGTACAGGGTTGGGCACTGAAAAACTGTTTTTT
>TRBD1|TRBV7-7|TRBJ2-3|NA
CASSATGAYTQYF
TGTGCTAGCAGCGCGACAGGGGCCTATACGCAGTATTTT
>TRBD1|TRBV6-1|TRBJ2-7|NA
CASSDPWGQGRYEQYF
TGTGCCAGCAGTGACCCCTGGGGACAGGGAAGGTACGAGCAGTACTTC
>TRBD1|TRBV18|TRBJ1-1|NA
CASSPPWQGAMNTEAFF
TGTGCCAGCTCACCACCCTGGCAGGGGGCTATGAACACTGAAGCTTTCTTT
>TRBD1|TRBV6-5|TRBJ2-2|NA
CASRRDRNTGELFF
TGTGCCAGCAGACGGGACAGGAACACCGGGGAGCTGTTTTTT
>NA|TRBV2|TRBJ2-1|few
CASSESAYNEQFF
TGTGCCAGCAGTGAATCCGCCTACAATGAGCAGTTCTTC
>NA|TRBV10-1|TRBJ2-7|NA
CASSTGAYEQYF
TGCGCCAGCAGCACCGGGGCCTACGAGCAGTACTTC
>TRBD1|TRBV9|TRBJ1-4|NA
CASSAQGAGVEKLFF
TGTGCCAGCAGCGCCCAGGGGGCGGGGGTTGAAAAACTGTTTTTT
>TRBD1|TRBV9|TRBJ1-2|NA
CASSLDRGGGYTF
TGTGCCAGTTCCCTCGACAGGGGCGGAGGCTACACCTTC
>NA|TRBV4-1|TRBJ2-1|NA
CASSQGRMRIF
TGCGCCAGCAGCCAAGGGAGGATGAGGATCTTC
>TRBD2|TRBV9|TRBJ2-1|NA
CASSVRGTSVNEQFF
TGTGCCAGCAGCGTGCGGGGGACTAGCGTCAATGAGCAGTTCTTC
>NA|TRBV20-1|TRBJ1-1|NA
CSASTDAGGAFF
TGCAGTGCTAGTACGGACGCCGGAGGGGCTTTCTTT
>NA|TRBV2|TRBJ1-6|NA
CASSEGPSSYNSPLHF
TGTGCCAGCAGTGAAGGTCCTAGCTCCTATAATTCACCCCTCCACTTT
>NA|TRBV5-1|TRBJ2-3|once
CASSLAQGLDTQYF
TGCGCCAGCAGCTTGGCCCAGGGCCTAGATACGCAGTATTTT
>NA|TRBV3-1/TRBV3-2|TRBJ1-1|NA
CASSQPGVNTEAFF
TGTGCCAGCAGCCAGCCGGGGGTGAACACTGAAGCTTTCTTT
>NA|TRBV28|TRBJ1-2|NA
CASSPGTYGYTF
TGTGCCAGCAGCCCAGGAACCTATGGCTACACCTTC
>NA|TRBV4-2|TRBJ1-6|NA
CASSQEWRNSPLHF
TGTGCCAGCAGCCAAGAATGGAGGAATTCACCCCTCCACTTT
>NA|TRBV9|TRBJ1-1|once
CASSVHAGNTEAFF
TGTGCCAGCAGCGTACATGCAGGGAACACTGAAGCTTTCTTT
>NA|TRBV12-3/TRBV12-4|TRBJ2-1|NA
CASSSTSNEQFF
TGTGCCAGCAGTTCTACTAGCAATGAGCAGTTCTTC
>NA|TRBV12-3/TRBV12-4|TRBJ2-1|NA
CASSLSYNEQFF
TGTGCCAGCAGTCTATCCTACAATGAGCAGTTCTTC
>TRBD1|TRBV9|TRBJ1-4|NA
CASSVAGTGREKLFF
TGTGCCAGCAGCGTAGCAGGGACAGGGCGCGAAAAACTGTTTTTT
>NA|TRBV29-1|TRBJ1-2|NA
CSVEQGNGGYTF
TGCAGCGTTGAACAGGGGAACGGAGGCTACACCTTC
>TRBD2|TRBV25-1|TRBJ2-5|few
CASSPAGGPGETQYF
TGTGCCAGCAGCCCAGCGGGGGGGCCGGGAGAGACCCAGTACTTC
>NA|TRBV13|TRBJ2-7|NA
CASSFGNSYEQYF
TGTGCCAGCAGCTTTGGCAACTCCTACGAGCAGTACTTC
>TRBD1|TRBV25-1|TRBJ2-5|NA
CASSLGQGGAETQYF
TGTGCCAGCTCCCTTGGACAGGGGGGTGCGGAGACCCAGTACTTC
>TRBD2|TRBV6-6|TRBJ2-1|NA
CASSSYFRRESDEQFF
TGTGCCAGCTCAAGTTACTTTCGGCGGGAGAGCGATGAGCAGTTCTTC
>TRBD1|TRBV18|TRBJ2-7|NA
CASSEQGTGVSEQYF
TGTGCCAGCTCAGAGCAGGGGACAGGGGTGTCCGAGCAGTACTTC